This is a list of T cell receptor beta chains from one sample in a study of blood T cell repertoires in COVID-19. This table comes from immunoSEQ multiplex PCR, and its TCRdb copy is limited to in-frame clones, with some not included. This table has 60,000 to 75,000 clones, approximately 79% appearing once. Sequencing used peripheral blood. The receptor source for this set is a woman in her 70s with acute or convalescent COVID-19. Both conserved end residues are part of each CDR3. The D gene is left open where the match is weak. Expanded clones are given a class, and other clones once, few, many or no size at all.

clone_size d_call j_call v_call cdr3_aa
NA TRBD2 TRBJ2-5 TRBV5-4 CASSLREAGAQETQYF
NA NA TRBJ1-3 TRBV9 CASSEQGLGNTIYF
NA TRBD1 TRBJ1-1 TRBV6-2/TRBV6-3 CASSYPRQGGRGLTEAFF
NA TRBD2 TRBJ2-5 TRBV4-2 CASSQAAGAQETQYF
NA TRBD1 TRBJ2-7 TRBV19 CASTDGQAYEQYF
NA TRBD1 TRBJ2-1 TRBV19 CASSTGTGGVYNEQFF
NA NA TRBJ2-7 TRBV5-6 CASSLGVGGYEQYF
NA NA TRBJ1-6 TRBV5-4 CASSLTGGNSPLHF
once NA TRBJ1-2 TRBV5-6 CASTPGSIYGYTF
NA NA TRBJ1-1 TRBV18 CASSPQRVDTEAFF
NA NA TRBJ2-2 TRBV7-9 CASGGKIGGGELFF
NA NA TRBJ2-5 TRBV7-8 CASSLGRVGLQQETQYF
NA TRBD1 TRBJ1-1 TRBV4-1 CASSQDLDRVNTEAFF
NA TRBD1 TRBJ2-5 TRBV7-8 CASSSSPGQAGQETQYF
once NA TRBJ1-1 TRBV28 CASRPTGKAEAFF
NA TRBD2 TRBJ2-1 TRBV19 CASSRLASQPNNEQFF
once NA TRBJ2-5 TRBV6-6 CASSYYGRETQYF
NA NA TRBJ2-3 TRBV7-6 CASSSPRQGYTQYF
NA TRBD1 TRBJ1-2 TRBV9 CASSPPTGTYTF
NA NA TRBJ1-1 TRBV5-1 CASSLGHEAFF
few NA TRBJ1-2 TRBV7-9 CASSQAGYGYTF
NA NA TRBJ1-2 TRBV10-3 CAQGRGSGYGYTF
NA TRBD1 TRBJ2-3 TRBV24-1 CATSDSRTGSTDTQYF
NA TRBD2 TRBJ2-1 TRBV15 CATSRDRGGGLNEQFF
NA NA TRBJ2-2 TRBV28 CASKITGYGELFF
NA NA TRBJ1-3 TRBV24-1 CATPAKTIYF
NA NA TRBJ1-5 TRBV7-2 CASTLTGGFNQPQHF
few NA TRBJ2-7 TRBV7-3 CASSLDRTYEQYF
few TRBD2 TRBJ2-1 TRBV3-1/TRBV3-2 CASSQDAAGGRGYYNEQFF
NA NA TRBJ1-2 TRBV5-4 CASSLGGQGYGYTF
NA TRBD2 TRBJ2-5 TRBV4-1 CASSLRAGGGQETQYF
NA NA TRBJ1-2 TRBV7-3 CASSLAGTDGYTF
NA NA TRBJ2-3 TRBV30 CAWASATDTQYF
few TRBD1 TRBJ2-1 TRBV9 CASSARTGDVVDEQFF
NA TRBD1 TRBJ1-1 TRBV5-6 CASSQGAITEAFF
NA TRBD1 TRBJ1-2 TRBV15 CATSPWTGTNNYGYTF
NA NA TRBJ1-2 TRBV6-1 CASSEPAGNYGYTF